This entry lists 32 T cell receptor beta chains sequenced from one sample in a study of metastatic and nonmetastatic thyroid tumors. No treatment of any kind had been given to any patient before thyroid surgery. MiXCR re-clonotyped the PCR reads for TCRdb. The sample lists about 40,000 clones; 15% to 20% were seen once. Source material: tumor tissue. The source is a female donor with papillary thyroid cancer or a benign thyroid nodule (not recorded which). Some clones in this sample may be carry-over from other donors' samples.

This clone was picked up many times. V usage is TRBV7-8 and J usage is TRBJ2-2; D is unresolved. The V gene lost 3 bases and the J gene lost 1 base, with 6 bases spanning the gap. The CDR3 spans 14 residues. Per the germline V gene, CDR1 is SGHVS and CDR2 is FQNEAQ. CDR3 amino acids: CASSFQQNTGELFF. The DNA for the CDR3 is TGTGCCAGCAGCTTCCAACAGAACACCGGGGAGCTGTTTTTT.

V gene TRBV5-1 combines with J gene TRBJ1-2; possibly TRBD1 for D (6 bases). From germline, CDR1 is SGHRS and CDR2 YFSETQ. With 5 bases removed from V and 5 bases from J, the gap between germline ends came to 16 bases. This CDR3 has 14 residues. The CDR3: CASSSSSGAYGYTF. The CDR3 bases are TGCGCCAGCAGTTCTTCCTCAGGGGCGTATGGCTACACCTTC.

There are a few counts of this clone. The junction departs from germline at one end; a sequencing error may be responsible. Other DNA variants within this sample encode the same CDR3. The V gene is TRBV19, the J gene TRBJ2-6; TRBD1 might be the D (5 bases). This CDR3 region has 16 residues. Germline CDR1 LNHDA, CDR2 SQIVND (reference sequence). The chain's CDR3 is CASSMDGSSGANVLTF. For the CDR3, the DNA is TGTGCCAGTAGTATGGATGGAAGCTCTGGGGCCAACGTACTGACTTTC.

This clone was detected ten times or more. The chain combines TRBV5-1 with TRBJ1-2; TRBD1 matches 7 bases. CDR1 and CDR2 (germline): SGHRS, YFSETQ. The J segment lost 8 bases and the V segment lost 3 bases, leaving 7 bases of the junction unmatched. CDR3 length: 13 residues. The CDR3 DNA is TGCGCCAGCAGCTCGGGACAGAGTGGAGGCTACACCTTC. Residues: CASSSGQSGGYTF. Combining the CDR3 with reference TRBV5-1 and TRBJ1-2 gives the whole variable domain KAGVTQTPRYLIKTRGQQVTLSCSPISGHRSVSWYQQTPGQGLQFLFEYFSETQRNKGNFPGRFSGRQFSNSRSEMNVSTLELGDSALYLCASSSGQSGGYTFGSGTRLTVV.

This clone was found many times. This sequence joins TRBV29-1 and TRBJ2-6, with D possibly TRBD1 on 5 matching bases. The CDR3 is 13 residues long. The germline V gene encodes CDR1 SQVTM and CDR2 ANQGSEA. Trimming pared 6 bases from V and 0 bases from J, leaving 6 bases between. The CDR3 DNA reads TGCAGCGTCGACAGCTCTGGGGCCAACGTCCTGACTTTC. Its protein is CSVDSSGANVLTF. Full variable domain (missing parts from reference TRBV29-1 and TRBJ2-6): SAVISQKPSRDICQRGTSLTIQCQVDSQVTMMFWYRQQPGQSLTLIATANQGSEATYESGFVIDKFPISRPNLTFSTLTVSNMSPEDSSIYLCSVDSSGANVLTFGAGSRLTVL.

This clone is categorized as medium-sized. The chain combines TRBV11-2 with TRBJ2-7; 8 bases align to TRBD2. The V gene end was trimmed by 5 bases and the J gene end by 3 bases; junction bases not matched to a gene: 9. This CDR3 region has 15 residues. Germline CDR1 SGHAT, CDR2 FQNNGV. The CDR3 is CASSLAGGENYEQYF. The CDR3 bases are TGTGCCAGCAGCCTCGCCGGGGGGGAGAACTACGAGCAGTACTTC.

This clone was observed many times. The CDR3 bases are TGTGCCAGCAGCCAAGTCTACGAGCAGTACTTC. Amino acids: CASSQVYEQYF. The rearrangement uses TRBV3-1 and TRBJ2-7; D call uncertain. Per germline, CDR1 LGHDT and CDR2 YNNKEL (reference sequence). Trimming removed 1 base at V and 3 bases at J, with 1 base between. The CDR3 consists of 11 residues.

This clone appeared a few times. The rearrangement links TRBV19 to TRBJ1-5, with D possibly TRBD1 on 5 matching bases. Trimming pared 4 bases from V and 5 bases from J, leaving 15 bases between. Germline lookup yields CDR1 LNHDA and CDR2 SQIVND (reference sequence). CDR3 length equals 15 residues. CDR3 in amino acids: CASSTTGARDQPQHF. CDR3 sequence (DNA): TGTGCCAGTAGTACAACCGGGGCAAGGGATCAGCCCCAGCATTTT.

This clone was recorded at least ten times. This chain uses TRBV9 with TRBJ1-3, with D hard to call. Trimming took 0 bases from V and 2 from J, leaving 9 bases between them. Germline CDR1 is SGDLS and CDR2 is YYNGEE. CDR3 length: 15 residues. CDR3 sequence: CASSVEGTTGNTIYF. Here the CDR3 DNA reads TGTGCCAGCAGCGTAGAGGGTACAACTGGAAACACCATATATTTT.

This clone was counted ten times or more. The CDR3 protein is CASSARQEGYEQYF. In DNA, the CDR3 is TGTGCCAGCAGCGCCCGACAGGAGGGTTACGAGCAGTACTTC. The V gene is TRBV9, the J gene TRBJ2-7; perhaps D is TRBD1 or TRBD2 (6 bases each). Between the trimmed V and J ends, which lost 3 bases and 4 bases, there was a span of 14 bases. This CDR3 is built from 14 residues. CDR1 and CDR2 (germline): SGDLS, YYNGEE.

This clone was detected a few times. A read error may be the cause here, since a much bigger clone is one base away. The chain couples TRBV6-2 or TRBV6-3 to TRBJ1-1; D not resolved. The CDR3 sequence is 17 residues long. In germline, CDR1 is MNHEY, CDR2 SVGEGT. The V gene lost 6 bases and the J gene lost 4 bases, with 24 bases spanning the gap. For the CDR3, the DNA is TGTGCCAGCAGGAACGTTGCGGATTCCAAAGCGTGCACTGAAGCTTTCTTT. Translation: CASRNVADSKACTEAFF.

Of note for this clone: Being one base from a much bigger clone, this may be a read error. The chain links TRBV19 to TRBJ2-1; TRBD2 agrees at 9 bases. The length of the CDR3 is 14 residues. In germline, CDR1 is LNHDA, CDR2 SQIVND (reference sequence). J gave up 10 bases and V 5 bases, and 9 bases lay outside the gene matches. The CDR3 DNA follows: TGTGCCAGTAGTTCAAGCGGGAGGTCCTGGGAGCAGTTCTTC. It specifies CASSSSGRSWEQFF.

In this sample, this clone turned up many times. This sequence joins TRBV11-2 and TRBJ2-7; D could derive from TRBD1 or TRBD2 (6 bases each). Looked up from germline, CDR1 is SGHAT and CDR2 is FQNNGV. CDR3 length: 14 residues. The V end lost 2 bases, the J end lost 2 bases, and 10 bases lay between the germline ends. As DNA, the CDR3 is TGTGCCAGCAGCTTACTGGGGGGCACCTACGAGCAGTACTTC. Amino acid sequence: CASSLLGGTYEQYF. The full variable domain, with the rest looked up from reference TRBV11-2 and TRBJ2-7, is EAGVAQSPRYKIIEKRQSVAFWCNPISGHATLYWYQQILGQGPKLLIQFQNNGVVDDSQLPKDRFSAERLKGVDSTLKIQPAKLEDSAVYLCASSLLGGTYEQYFGPGTRLTVT.

This clone was observed a few times. The junction and the germline gene differ at one end; a read error may be behind it. The chain joins TRBV6-5 to TRBJ1-2, with TRBD1 as a possible D gene (5 bases). Germline V gives CDR1 MNHEY, CDR2 SVGAGI. The CDR3 runs to 12 residues. CDR3 residues: CASSSQAYCYTF. The CDR3 region has the DNA TGTGCCAGCAGTTCACAGGCCTATTGCTACACCTTT.

This clone was seen more than once but under ten times. J is TRBJ2-6 and V is TRBV6-1; 10 nucleotides line up with TRBD2. The CDR3 sequence is 17 residues long. Looked up from germline, CDR1 is MNHNS and CDR2 is SASEGT. CDR3 nucleotide sequence: TGTGAAAGCAGTCATACTAGCGGGACCTCTGGGGCCAACGTCCTGACTTTC. It encodes CESSHTSGTSGANVLTF.

DNA of the CDR3: TGTGCCAGCAGCCCAGCTGGGGGGGCCAGCTACAATGAGCAGTTCTTC. It codes for CASSPAGGASYNEQFF. The chain is built from TRBV11-2 and TRBJ2-1; tentative D call: TRBD2 (7 bases). The ends were cut back, 5 bases at V and 3 bases at J, with 17 bases in the middle. Germline CDR1 is SGHAT and CDR2 is FQNNGV. This CDR3 spans 16 amino acids.

This clone has ten or more counts. V gene TRBV11-2 combines with J gene TRBJ1-1; 9 bases align to TRBD1. CDR3 length: 16 amino acids. From germline, CDR1 is SGHAT and CDR2 FQNNGV. V lost 4 bases and J lost 0; bases outside the gene matches: 6. CDR3 protein: CASSYKTGGLNTEAFF. Written as DNA, the CDR3 is TGTGCCAGCAGCTATAAGACAGGGGGTCTGAACACTGAAGCTTTCTTT.

This clone has ten or more counts. The rearrangement uses TRBV7-6 and TRBJ1-6, with D possibly TRBD1 on 6 matching bases. Germline V gene sequence: CDR1 SGHVS, CDR2 FNYEAQ. This CDR3 has 20 amino acids. V shed 4 bases and J shed 6 bases, with 28 bases lying between them. The CDR3 coding sequence is TGTGCCAGCAGCTCGGAGATTGGACTGGGGACAATTCCCCTTAATTCACCCCTCCACTTT. Protein: CASSSEIGLGTIPLNSPLHF.

The sample holds many counts of this clone. This chain joins TRBV12-3 or TRBV12-4 and TRBJ1-1; D unclear. The V and J ends lost 6 bases and 5 bases respectively, with 13 bases between them. This CDR3 is 13 amino acids long. The CDR3 loop reads CASRRSAGTEAFF. In nucleotides, the CDR3 is TGTGCCAGCAGAAGATCGGCGGGTACTGAAGCTTTCTTT.

This clone was picked up many times. The chain employs TRBV5-1 and TRBJ2-7; D remains ambiguous. The CDR3 covers 13 residues. Trimming left V 4 bases short and J 2 bases short, with 10 bases between. Germline V gene sequence: CDR1 SGHRS, CDR2 YFSETQ. CDR3 sequence (DNA): TGCGCCAGCAGCCCCGGACCTCCCTACGAGCAGTACTTC. Translation gives CASSPGPPYEQYF.

This clone was seen repeatedly, ten times or more. The CDR3 coding sequence is TGTGCCAGCAGTGGCCGGACAGGGAGGGAGACCCAGTACTTC. Amino acids: CASSGRTGRETQYF. This rearrangement joins TRBV28 to TRBJ2-5, with 8 bases identical to TRBD1. CDR3 size: 14 residues. After removal of 5 bases from V and 5 bases from J, the junction contained 7 bases not matched to a gene. Germline V CDR1 and CDR2: MDHEN, SYDVKM.

This clone has ten or more counts. At one end the junction does not follow the germline gene, possibly because of a read error. The V call is TRBV5-4, the J call TRBJ1-3, with 8 bases lining up with TRBD1. CDR1 is SGHNT, CDR2 YYREEE, per germline (reference sequence). This CDR3 spans 13 amino acids. The CDR3 loop is CASSSPLTGQAIF. CDR3 sequence (DNA): TGTGCCAGCAGCTCCCCATTAACGGGACAGGCGATATTT.

This clone was counted many times. The V call is TRBV19, the J call TRBJ1-1; D might be TRBD1 (6 bases). Trimming left V 3 bases short and J 1 base short, with 18 bases between. This CDR3 is built from 17 residues. In germline, CDR1 is LNHDA, CDR2 SQIVND (reference sequence). CDR3 protein: CASSMEGVRPKNTEAFF. In DNA, the CDR3 is TGTGCCAGTAGTATGGAGGGGGTCCGTCCCAAGAACACTGAAGCTTTCTTT.

This clone was found many times. The chain has TRBV18 and TRBJ2-7; possibly TRBD1 for D (5 bases). This CDR3 spans 16 amino acids. Germline V gene data show CDR1 as KGHSH and CDR2 as LQKENI. The ends were cut back, 5 bases at V and 2 bases at J, with 19 bases in the middle. CDR3 sequence reads: CASSNSGAGQAYEQYF. The CDR3 bases are TGTGCCAGCTCAAACTCGGGCGCAGGGCAAGCCTACGAGCAGTACTTC. Combining the CDR3 with reference TRBV18 and TRBJ2-7 gives the whole variable domain NAGVMQNPRHLVRRRGQEARLRCSPMKGHSHVYWYRQLPEEGLKFMVYLQKENIIDESGMPKERFSAEFPKEGPSILRIQQVVRGDSAAYFCASSNSGAGQAYEQYFGPGTRLTVT.

This clone came up a few times. It may be a read error: a sequence one base away is much more abundant. The CDR3 loop reads CASSVNPLGTQYF. In DNA form, the CDR3 reads TGTGCCAGCAGTGTCAACCCGCTGGGTACGCAGTATTTT. The genes are TRBV2 and TRBJ2-3; the D is unclear. The CDR3 loop spans 13 amino acids. Trimming removed 4 bases from V and 8 bases from J, with 13 bases in between. Germline V gene sequence: CDR1 SNHLY, CDR2 FYNNEI.

The table lists this clone with a few counts. The chain employs TRBV30 and TRBJ2-5; 10 nucleotides match TRBD1. Germline lookup yields CDR1 GTSNPN and CDR2 SVGIG (reference sequence). CDR3 length equals 13 residues. V lost 3 bases, J lost 7 bases, and 5 bases stayed unmatched. CDR3 sequence reads: CAWRGTGALTQYF. CDR3 in DNA: TGTGCCTGGAGAGGGACAGGGGCGTTGACCCAGTACTTC.

The CDR3, as DNA: TGTGCCAGCTTCACCAGTAGTCTCCGAGACACTGAAGCTTTCTTT. Its protein product is CASFTSSLRDTEAFF. The rearrangement uses TRBV18 and TRBJ1-1; no clear D. This CDR3 is 15 amino acids long. Germline CDR1 is KGHSH and CDR2 is LQKENI. The V end lost 7 bases, the J end lost 3 bases, and 18 bases lay between the germline ends.

This clone was seen repeatedly, ten times or more. This chain connects TRBV28 to TRBJ2-7, with 11 bases matching TRBD1. The CDR3 is 15 residues long. Germline values: CDR1 MDHEN, CDR2 SYDVKM. Trimming cost V 4 bases and J 4 bases; bases outside gene matches: 6. CDR3 sequence: CASSSPGQGGYEQYF. The DNA of the CDR3 is TGTGCCAGCAGTTCGCCGGGACAGGGGGGTTACGAGCAGTACTTC.

This clone was observed a handful of times. A much bigger clone sits one base away, suggesting this may be a read error. The chain links TRBV19 to TRBJ2-3; D not certain. In germline, CDR1 is LNHDA, CDR2 SQIVND (reference sequence). V lost 2 bases, J lost 2 bases, and 5 bases lay in between. The CDR3 has 13 residues. CDR3 region: CASSIQVTDTQYF. CDR3 nucleotide sequence: TGTGCCAGTAGTATACAGGTCACAGATACGCAGTATTTT. Complete variable domain (other parts from reference TRBV19 and TRBJ2-3): DGGITQSPKYLFRKEGQNVTLSCEQNLNHDAMYWYRQDPGQGLRLIYYSQIVNDFQKGDIAEGYSVSREKKESFPLTVTSAQKNPTAFYLCASSIQVTDTQYFGPGTRLTVL.

This clone was seen many times. DNA for the CDR3: TGTGCCAGCAGCGTAGAGGGGCCCGTAAGGGGGGGTGAGCAGTTCTTC. This translates into CASSVEGPVRGGEQFF. V usage is TRBV9 and J usage is TRBJ2-1, with D possibly TRBD2 on 7 matching bases. The CDR3 runs 16 residues. Germline values: CDR1 SGDLS, CDR2 YYNGEE. Trimming took 0 bases from V and 9 from J, leaving 19 bases between them.

This chain connects TRBV9 to TRBJ1-1, with TRBD1 matching over 7 bases. Germline trimming cut 4 bases from V and 6 bases from J; bases unmatched to any gene: 15. From germline, CDR1 is SGDLS and CDR2 YYNGEE. This CDR3 has 16 residues. The CDR3 loop reads CASSLGQAEGFAEAFF. CDR3 coding DNA: TGTGCCAGCAGCTTAGGACAGGCTGAGGGGTTCGCTGAAGCTTTCTTT.

This clone was recorded many times. The V and J genes are TRBV27 and TRBJ1-5; D unresolved. Germline CDR1 is MNHEY and CDR2 is SMNVEV (reference sequence). This CDR3 comprises 12 residues. V shed 6 bases and J shed 6 bases, with 9 bases lying between them. CDR3 loop: CASRVAGQPQHF. CDR3 nucleotides: TGTGCCAGCAGGGTGGCCGGTCAGCCCCAGCATTTT.